This T cell receptor (beta chain) was observed in a study of cytomegalovirus exposure and HLA in healthy donors. The study's findings and limits: The authors judged a highly shared variant cluster likely a sequencing artifact. Later analysis reportedly placed an Asian-associated ancestry cluster below the roughly 680-donor mean in N-insertions.

Per germline, CDR1 MGHDK and CDR2 SYGVNS. The CDR3 is made up of 13 amino acids. Trimming left V 2 bases short and J 7 bases short, with 12 bases between. The PCR had 60 Vbeta and 13 Jbeta primers. Only in-frame clones appear in the TCRdb table, and some are missing; sequencing was by immunoSEQ multiplex PCR. The table lists 150,000 or so clones, roughly three quarters of them singletons. The table lists this clone with a few counts. What it binds is unknown. The sequence was obtained from a woman in her thirties or forties in good health and CMV-seropositive. The rearrangement uses TRBV25-1 and TRBJ2-7; no definite D call. The sequenced material came from PBMCs. CDR3 bases: TGTGCCAGCAGTGAAGCTAGGTTAACTGAGCAGTACTTC. Protein: CASSEARLTEQYF.